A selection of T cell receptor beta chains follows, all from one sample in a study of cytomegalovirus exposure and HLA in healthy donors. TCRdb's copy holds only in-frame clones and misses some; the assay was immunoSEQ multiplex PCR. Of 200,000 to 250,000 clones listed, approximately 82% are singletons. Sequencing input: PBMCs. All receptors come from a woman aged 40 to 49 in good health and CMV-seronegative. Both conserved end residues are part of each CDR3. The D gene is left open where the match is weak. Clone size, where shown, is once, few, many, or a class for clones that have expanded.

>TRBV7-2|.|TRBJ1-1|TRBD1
CASSSNAPGQGTEAFF
TGTGCCAGCAGCTCGAACGCACCGGGACAGGGGACTGAAGCTTTCTTT
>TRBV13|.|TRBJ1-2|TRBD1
CASSLTGDGYTF
TGTGCCAGCAGCTTAACAGGGGATGGCTACACCTTC
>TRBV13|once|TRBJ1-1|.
CASTVGGGPNTEAFF
TGTGCCAGCACCGTAGGGGGGGGACCGAACACTGAAGCTTTCTTT
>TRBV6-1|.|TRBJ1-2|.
CASSDVGAHTF
TGTGCCAGCAGTGATGTAGGGGCCCACACCTTC
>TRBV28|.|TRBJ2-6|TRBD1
CASRRQGRVSGANVLTF
TGTGCCAGCAGAAGACAGGGACGAGTCTCTGGGGCCAACGTCCTGACTTTC
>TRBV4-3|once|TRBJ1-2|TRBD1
CASSQDKTGGYGYTF
TGCGCCAGCAGCCAAGATAAAACAGGGGGCTATGGCTACACCTTC
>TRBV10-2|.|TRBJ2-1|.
CASSSTDSYNEQFF
TGCGCCAGCAGTAGCACTGACTCCTACAATGAGCAGTTCTTC
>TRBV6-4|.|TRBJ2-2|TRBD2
CASSDRGGTGELFF
TGTGCCAGCAGTGATCGCGGGGGAACCGGGGAGCTGTTTTTT
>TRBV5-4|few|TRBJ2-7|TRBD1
CASSLGQGSYEQYF
TGTGCCAGCAGCTTGGGACAGGGGAGCTACGAGCAGTACTTC
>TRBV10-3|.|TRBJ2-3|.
CAISDEGTGDTQYF
TGTGCCATCAGTGATGAGGGAACGGGAGATACGCAGTATTTT
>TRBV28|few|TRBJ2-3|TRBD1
CASRNLQGGIDTQYF
TGTGCCAGCAGAAACCTACAGGGGGGTATCGATACGCAGTATTTT
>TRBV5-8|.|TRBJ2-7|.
CASSLSPGHTYEQYF
TGTGCCAGCAGCTTATCTCCGGGACACACCTACGAGCAGTACTTC
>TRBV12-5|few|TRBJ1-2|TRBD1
CASGPPPDRDYGYTF
TGTGCTAGTGGTCCCCCCCCGGACAGGGACTATGGCTACACCTTC
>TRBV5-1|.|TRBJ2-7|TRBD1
CASSVDRGYEQYF
TGCGCCAGCAGCGTCGACAGGGGCTACGAGCAGTACTTC
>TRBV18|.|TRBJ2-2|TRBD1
CASSPGTGNTGELFF
TGTGCCAGCTCACCGGGGACAGGGAACACCGGGGAGCTGTTTTTT
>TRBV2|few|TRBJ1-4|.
CASSEALGGNEKLFF
TGTGCCAGCAGTGAAGCGCTTGGGGGGAACGAAAAACTGTTTTTT
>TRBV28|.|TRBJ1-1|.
CASSLYSYDTEAFF
TGTGCCAGCAGTCTCTACTCCTATGACACTGAAGCTTTCTTT
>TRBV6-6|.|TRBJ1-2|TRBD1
CASSYGQGVSNGYTF
TGTGCCAGCAGTTACGGGCAGGGGGTCTCCAATGGCTACACCTTC
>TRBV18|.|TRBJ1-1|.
CASSPPAGANTEAFF
TGTGCCAGCTCACCACCTGCGGGCGCGAACACTGAAGCTTTCTTT
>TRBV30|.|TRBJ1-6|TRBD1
CAWDTGGFNSPLHF
TGTGCCTGGGACACAGGGGGATTTAATTCACCCCTCCACTTT
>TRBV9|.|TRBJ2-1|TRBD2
CASSARLAGTYNEQFF
TGTGCCAGCAGCGCTCGACTAGCGGGGACCTACAATGAGCAGTTCTTC
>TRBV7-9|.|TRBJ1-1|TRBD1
CASSLTGGGTEAFF
TGTGCCAGCAGCCTGACAGGGGGGGGCACTGAAGCTTTCTTT
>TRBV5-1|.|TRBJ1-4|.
CASSEGVGEKLFF
TGCGCCAGCAGCGAGGGCGTGGGTGAAAAACTGTTTTTT